This T cell receptor beta chain was found in a study of response to subunit inactivated influenza vaccine. Study-level findings and limits: Few new T cells, the authors suggested, are recruited by each seasonal influenza vaccination.

The germline gives CDR1 MNHEY, CDR2 SMNVEV (reference sequence). V dropped 5 bases and J dropped 7; count of bases not matched to a gene: 5. The CDR3 consists of 14 residues. This clonotype has just a few counts. No antigen is known for it. MiXCR, run by TCRdb on the RT-PCR reads, gives a single entry per CDR3 protein. The table has 430,000 or so distinct CDR3 sequences, approximately 10% seen once. This sample comprised PBMCs from blood, obtained more than 35 days after vaccination. V usage is TRBV27 and J usage is TRBJ2-1, with TRBD1 matching 10 bases. The TCR comes from a man aged 50 or older who received an inactivated influenza vaccine. CDR3 bases: TGTGCCAGCAGTCGGGACAGGGGAATGAATGAGCAGTTCTTC. It translates to CASSRDRGMNEQFF.